The T cell receptor beta chain described here comes from a study of technical replicates of blood from four donors. V was pared by 2 bases and J by 0 bases, with 20 bases between. This CDR3 is built from 19 residues. Germline loops: CDR1 LNHDA, CDR2 SQIVND (reference sequence). The repertoire was sequenced with immunoSEQ multiplex PCR; TCRdb's copy has only in-frame clones and lacks some. The repertoire holds around 95,000 clones, 85% to 95% seen once, with 0.2% to 0.25% in the top ten. The specimen sequenced was T cells isolated from PBMCs. This receptor was obtained from a human donor in good health. V and J are TRBV19 and TRBJ1-5; TRBD1 might be the D (5 bases). The CDR3 loop reads CASSIWGAVNHYSNQPQHF. CDR3 nucleotide sequence: TGTGCCAGTAGTATATGGGGCGCGGTAAACCATTATAGCAATCAGCCCCAGCATTTT.